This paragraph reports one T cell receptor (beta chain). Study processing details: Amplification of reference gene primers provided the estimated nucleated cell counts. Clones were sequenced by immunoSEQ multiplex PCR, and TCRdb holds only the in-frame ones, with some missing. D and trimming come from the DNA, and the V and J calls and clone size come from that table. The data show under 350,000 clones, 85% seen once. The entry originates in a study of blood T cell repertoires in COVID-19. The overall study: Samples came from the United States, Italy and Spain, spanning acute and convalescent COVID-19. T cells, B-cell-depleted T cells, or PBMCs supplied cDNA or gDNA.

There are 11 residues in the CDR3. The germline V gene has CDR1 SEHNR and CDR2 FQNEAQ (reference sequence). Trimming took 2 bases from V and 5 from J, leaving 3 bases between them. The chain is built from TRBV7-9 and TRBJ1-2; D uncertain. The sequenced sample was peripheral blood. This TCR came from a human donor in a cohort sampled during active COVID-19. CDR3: CASSLLYGYTF. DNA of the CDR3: TGTGCCAGCAGCTTATTATATGGCTACACCTTC. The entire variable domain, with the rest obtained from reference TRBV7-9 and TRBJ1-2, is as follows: DTGVSQNPRHKITKRGQNVTFRCDPISEHNRLYWYRQTLGQGPEFLTYFQNEAQLEKSRLLSDRFSAERPKGSFSTLEIQRTEQGDSAMYLCASSLLYGYTFGSGTRLTVV.